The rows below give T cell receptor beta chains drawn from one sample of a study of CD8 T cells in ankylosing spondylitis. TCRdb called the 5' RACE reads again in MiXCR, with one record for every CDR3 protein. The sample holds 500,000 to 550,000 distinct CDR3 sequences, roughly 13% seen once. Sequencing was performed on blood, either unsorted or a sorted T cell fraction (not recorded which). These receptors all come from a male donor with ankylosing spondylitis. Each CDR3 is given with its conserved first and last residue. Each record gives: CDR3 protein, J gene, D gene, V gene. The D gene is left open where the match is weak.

CDR3 protein: CAITMDRGTRGYTF
J gene: TRBJ1-2
D gene: TRBD1
V gene: TRBV10-3

CDR3 protein: CRPGPPGGYGYTF
J gene: TRBJ1-2
D gene: NA
V gene: TRBV20-1

CDR3 protein: CASSAQEINTEAFF
J gene: TRBJ1-1
D gene: NA
V gene: TRBV9

CDR3 protein: CAIRDGDNEKLFF
J gene: TRBJ1-4
D gene: NA
V gene: TRBV10-3

CDR3 protein: CASSTSSGRTNNEQFF
J gene: TRBJ2-1
D gene: TRBD2
V gene: TRBV9

CDR3 protein: CASSLEWLDTQYF
J gene: TRBJ2-3
D gene: NA
V gene: TRBV7-2

CDR3 protein: CSANRGPTLNTEAFF
J gene: TRBJ1-1
D gene: NA
V gene: TRBV20-1

CDR3 protein: CSAVSGTLYSTDTQYF
J gene: TRBJ2-3
D gene: NA
V gene: TRBV20-1

CDR3 protein: CASRDLLGGNTIYF
J gene: TRBJ1-3
D gene: NA
V gene: TRBV5-1

CDR3 protein: CATSRGRGMNTEAFF
J gene: TRBJ1-1
D gene: NA
V gene: TRBV15

CDR3 protein: CASSSLTGRTEAFF
J gene: TRBJ1-1
D gene: TRBD1
V gene: TRBV7-9

CDR3 protein: CASSLEVGGNEQFF
J gene: TRBJ2-1
D gene: NA
V gene: TRBV11-2

CDR3 protein: CASTATGGSGGYTF
J gene: TRBJ1-2
D gene: TRBD1
V gene: TRBV5-1

CDR3 protein: CSAREGQKETQYF
J gene: TRBJ2-5
D gene: NA
V gene: TRBV20-1

CDR3 protein: CASSQGTGAYNEQFF
J gene: TRBJ2-1
D gene: TRBD1
V gene: TRBV3-1

CDR3 protein: CSAIRTVAGAGEQFF
J gene: TRBJ2-1
D gene: TRBD2
V gene: TRBV20-1

CDR3 protein: CSGTHGGNTEAFF
J gene: TRBJ1-1
D gene: NA
V gene: TRBV29-1

CDR3 protein: CSSDYLAGTDTQYF
J gene: TRBJ2-3
D gene: TRBD2
V gene: TRBV20-1

CDR3 protein: CASHSANSYEQYF
J gene: TRBJ2-7
D gene: NA
V gene: TRBV11-2

CDR3 protein: CASSRGHGTGNQPQHF
J gene: TRBJ1-5
D gene: TRBD1
V gene: TRBV3-1

CDR3 protein: CASSLVGAWREGRTDTQYF
J gene: TRBJ2-3
D gene: TRBD2
V gene: TRBV11-1

CDR3 protein: CASSQDRRTGWDYGYTF
J gene: TRBJ1-2
D gene: TRBD1
V gene: TRBV14

CDR3 protein: CASSHKGTKLFF
J gene: TRBJ1-4
D gene: NA
V gene: TRBV3-1

CDR3 protein: CSTAPVLTETQYF
J gene: TRBJ2-5
D gene: NA
V gene: TRBV29-1

CDR3 protein: CASSQGIRGSRFF
J gene: TRBJ2-1
D gene: TRBD1
V gene: TRBV14

CDR3 protein: CATSDPTATGETYNEQFF
J gene: TRBJ2-1
D gene: TRBD1
V gene: TRBV24-1

CDR3 protein: CASSPMTGLYNEQFF
J gene: TRBJ2-1
D gene: NA
V gene: TRBV12-3/TRBV12-4

CDR3 protein: CASTLGRENSPLHF
J gene: TRBJ1-6
D gene: NA
V gene: TRBV12-3/TRBV12-4

CDR3 protein: CASSLQGARGAFF
J gene: TRBJ1-1
D gene: TRBD1
V gene: TRBV3-1

CDR3 protein: CAWSISNTEAFF
J gene: TRBJ1-1
D gene: NA
V gene: TRBV30

CDR3 protein: CASSSPPGANVLTF
J gene: TRBJ2-6
D gene: NA
V gene: TRBV5-1

CDR3 protein: CASSPPLAGGNNEQFF
J gene: TRBJ2-1
D gene: TRBD2
V gene: TRBV18

CDR3 protein: CASGTGPRTNEQFF
J gene: TRBJ2-1
D gene: TRBD1
V gene: TRBV5-1

CDR3 protein: CASSLGTGGNTGELFF
J gene: TRBJ2-2
D gene: TRBD1
V gene: TRBV5-1

CDR3 protein: CSATSYHNEQFF
J gene: TRBJ2-1
D gene: NA
V gene: TRBV20-1

CDR3 protein: CASSPTQGGQETQYF
J gene: TRBJ2-5
D gene: NA
V gene: TRBV18

CDR3 protein: CASSYLGRGRVGNQPQHF
J gene: TRBJ1-5
D gene: NA
V gene: TRBV6-2/TRBV6-3

CDR3 protein: CASSFGLAGADEQYF
J gene: TRBJ2-7
D gene: TRBD2
V gene: TRBV5-1

CDR3 protein: CSANKITDTQYF
J gene: TRBJ2-3
D gene: NA
V gene: TRBV20-1

CDR3 protein: CASSLGDSYSPLHF
J gene: TRBJ1-6
D gene: TRBD1
V gene: TRBV5-4

CDR3 protein: CATSGTSSYEQYF
J gene: TRBJ2-7
D gene: TRBD2
V gene: TRBV24-1

CDR3 protein: CSAGDSRSYNEQFF
J gene: TRBJ2-1
D gene: NA
V gene: TRBV20-1

CDR3 protein: CASSVGYNEQFF
J gene: TRBJ2-1
D gene: NA
V gene: TRBV10-1

CDR3 protein: CASRVGTSRIWEQFF
J gene: TRBJ2-1
D gene: TRBD2
V gene: TRBV3-1

CDR3 protein: CSAVRAGGTFDEQFF
J gene: TRBJ2-1
D gene: TRBD2
V gene: TRBV20-1

CDR3 protein: CASSQGGSNTGELFF
J gene: TRBJ2-2
D gene: NA
V gene: TRBV3-1